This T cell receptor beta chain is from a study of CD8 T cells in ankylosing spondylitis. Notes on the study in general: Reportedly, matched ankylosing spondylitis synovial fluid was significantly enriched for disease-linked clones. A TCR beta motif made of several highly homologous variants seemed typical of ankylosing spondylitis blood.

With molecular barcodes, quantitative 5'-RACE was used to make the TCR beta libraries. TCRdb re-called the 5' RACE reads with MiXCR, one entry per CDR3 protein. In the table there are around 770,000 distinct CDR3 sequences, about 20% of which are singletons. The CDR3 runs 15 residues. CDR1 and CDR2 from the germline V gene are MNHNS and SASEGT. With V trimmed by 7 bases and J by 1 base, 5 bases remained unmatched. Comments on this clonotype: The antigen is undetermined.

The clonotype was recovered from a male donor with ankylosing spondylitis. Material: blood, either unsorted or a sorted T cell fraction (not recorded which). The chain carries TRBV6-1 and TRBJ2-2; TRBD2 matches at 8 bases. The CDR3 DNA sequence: TGTGCCAGCACGGTGGCGGGAGGGAACACCGGGGAGCTGTTTTTT. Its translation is CASTVAGGNTGELFF.